The next 6 T cell receptor beta chains were all read from a single sample in a study of T cells in Graves' hyperthyroidism and ophthalmopathy. It was RNA transcripts that yielded the amplified TCR beta CDR3 regions. Using the HTBI primer set, a first-round RT-PCR was run on the TCR CDR3. MiXCR, run by TCRdb on the multiplex PCR reads, gives a single entry per CDR3 protein. The sample lists hundreds of thousands of distinct CDR3 sequences, 13% occurring once. Sequenced input: blood. These receptors were obtained from a woman aged 18-35 years with Graves' hyperthyroidism.

This clonotype was found many times. The rearrangement links TRBV5-1 to TRBJ1-2, with D hard to call. The V end was cut by 4 bases, the J end by 0 bases, with 7 bases between. The germline gives CDR1 SGHRS, CDR2 YFSETQ. The CDR3 runs to 13 residues. The CDR3 loop reads CASSEQTNYGYTF. The CDR3, as DNA: TGCGCCAGCAGCGAACAGACTAACTATGGCTACACCTTC.

The sample holds many counts of this clonotype. CDR3 DNA: TGTGCCAGCAGCTTTGGTAATATTCGAAGTTCTATGTCAAAGGATTGGCAGTTCTTC. Translating it yields CASSFGNIRSSMSKDWQFF. The V gene is TRBV7-8, the J gene TRBJ2-1, with D uncertain. CDR1 is SGHVS, CDR2 FQNEAQ, per germline. The CDR3 contains 19 residues. V lost 3 bases and J lost 12, with 33 bases in between.

This clonotype was observed many times. The CDR3 region has the DNA TGTGCCAGCAGTGACATCCGGGGGCGGACCTTACCCGACGGCTATGGCTACACCTTC. This codes for CASSDIRGRTLPDGYGYTF. The chain combines TRBV2 with TRBJ1-2; a possible D gene is TRBD1 (6 bases). The CDR3 has 19 residues. V was cut by 3 bases and J by 4 bases, with 27 bases left in between. Germline values: CDR1 SNHLY, CDR2 FYNNEI.

The table lists this clonotype with many counts. This chain links TRBV9 with TRBJ2-1, with 10 bases fitting TRBD1. Unmatched junction bases numbered 1, after V lost 2 bases and J lost 5 bases. The CDR3 extends over 14 amino acids. Germline CDR1 is SGDLS and CDR2 is YYNGEE. The CDR3 loop reads CASSVGTGDNEQFF. The CDR3 DNA follows: TGTGCCAGCAGCGTTGGGACAGGGGACAATGAGCAGTTCTTC.

This clonotype came up many times. The rearrangement joins TRBV18 to TRBJ1-4; D perhaps matches TRBD1 (6 bases). Trimming pared 6 bases from V and 2 bases from J, leaving 10 bases between. Germline lookup yields CDR1 KGHSH and CDR2 LQKENI. This CDR3 spans 14 amino acids. Here the CDR3 reads CASSLGQTNEKLFF. CDR3 bases: TGTGCCAGCTCGCTTGGACAGACTAATGAAAAACTGTTTTTT.

The genes are TRBV20-1 and TRBJ1-1, with D maybe TRBD1 (5 bases). This CDR3 spans 20 amino acids. The germline V gene has CDR1 DFQATT and CDR2 SNEGSKA (reference sequence). Trimming pared 3 bases from V and 1 base from J, leaving 30 bases between. The CDR3 sequence is CSARGPPLRSDERPNTEAFF. CDR3 sequence (DNA): TGCAGTGCTAGGGGGCCCCCCCTCAGGTCGGACGAGCGACCGAACACTGAAGCTTTCTTT.